Sequencing of this T cell receptor beta chain was carried out in a study of blood T cells in healthy people across ages. The study, taken as a whole, reports: Unknown CMV status may confound age-related changes in expanded clones.

V was clipped by 1 base and J by 9 bases; unmatched bases: 21. Germline values: CDR1 SGHTA, CDR2 FQGTGA. This CDR3 is built from 19 residues. A sample-barcoded 5' primer and a J-beta primer mix were used in a second PCR of roughly 7 to 12 cycles. TCRdb re-derived calls from the 5' RACE reads in MiXCR, one entry per CDR3 protein. The repertoire holds about 1.5 million distinct CDR3 sequences, with roughly two fifths as singletons. Comments on this clonotype: The antigen is unknown.

Sequenced material: blood. This receptor was obtained from a woman aged 18-29 years in good health. The chain has TRBV7-3 and TRBJ2-1, with 7 bases matching TRBD2. CDR3 sequence: CASSLMASGPFLGQGEQFF. The CDR3 DNA follows: TGTGCCAGCAGCTTAATGGCTAGCGGTCCCTTCTTGGGCCAGGGTGAGCAGTTCTTC.